Listed below are T cell receptor beta chains from one sample, sequenced in a study of human T cells and chemical hapten exposure. In TCRdb, the RACE reads were re-called with MiXCR into one record per CDR3 protein. The sample carries 250,000 or so distinct CDR3 sequences, around 7% recorded once. This sample comprised whole blood, obtained in connection with sensitization to the hapten diphenylcyclopropenone (DPC). The receptors stem from a man between 18 and 35 years old with alopecia areata. Some clones in this sample may be carry-over from other donors' samples. Each CDR3 is given with its conserved first and last residue. The D gene is left open where the match is weak. The size field is filled for only some rows; it gives once, few, many or a size class.

V: TRBV5-6
size: -
J: TRBJ2-5
D: TRBD2
CDR3: CASSFRALAGGLETQYF
DNA: TGTGCCAGCAGCTTTCGCGCATTAGCGGGGGGGCTAGAGACCCAGTACTTC

V: TRBV24-1
size: -
J: TRBJ2-1
D: -
CDR3: CATSGEGSYNEQFF
DNA: TGTGCCACCAGTGGTGAGGGCAGCTACAATGAGCAGTTCTTC

V: TRBV11-2
size: few
J: TRBJ2-3
D: -
CDR3: CASSFGRGLITDTQYF
DNA: TGTGCCAGCAGCTTTGGTAGGGGACTGATCACAGATACGCAGTATTTT

V: TRBV6-2/TRBV6-3
size: few
J: TRBJ1-2
D: TRBD1
CDR3: CASTQGTGTNYGYTF
DNA: TGTGCCAGCACCCAAGGGACAGGAACAAACTATGGCTACACCTTC

V: TRBV5-1
size: -
J: TRBJ2-2
D: -
CDR3: CASSLKGTANTGELFF
DNA: TGCGCCAGCAGCTTGAAGGGGACCGCGAACACCGGGGAGCTGTTTTTT

V: TRBV4-1
size: -
J: TRBJ1-2
D: -
CDR3: CASSQDYAGDDYGYTF
DNA: TGCGCCAGCAGCCAAGATTATGCGGGCGATGACTATGGCTACACCTTC

V: TRBV9
size: many
J: TRBJ1-2
D: TRBD1
CDR3: CASSVEDRDGYGYTF
DNA: TGTGCCAGCAGCGTAGAGGACAGGGACGGCTATGGCTACACCTTC

V: TRBV6-2/TRBV6-3
size: -
J: TRBJ1-5
D: -
CDR3: CASRGGGWGNQPQHF
DNA: TGTGCCAGCAGGGGAGGAGGTTGGGGCAATCAGCCCCAGCATTTT

V: TRBV7-9
size: few
J: TRBJ2-3
D: TRBD1
CDR3: CASSLSPGQSTDTQYF
DNA: TGTGCCAGCAGCTTATCACCGGGACAGAGCACAGATACGCAGTATTTT

V: TRBV2
size: few
J: TRBJ2-4
D: TRBD2
CDR3: CASGPGWEGDIQYF
DNA: TGTGCCAGTGGGCCGGGATGGGAGGGAGACATTCAGTACTTC

V: TRBV6-6
size: few
J: TRBJ2-1
D: TRBD1
CDR3: CASSSRTGEVDEQFF
DNA: TGTGCCAGCAGTTCTAGGACAGGGGAAGTCGATGAGCAGTTCTTC

V: TRBV27
size: few
J: TRBJ2-5
D: -
CDR3: CASSLWDLGRETQYF
DNA: TGTGCCAGCAGTTTATGGGACCTAGGGAGAGAGACCCAGTACTTC

V: TRBV7-2
size: -
J: TRBJ1-1
D: -
CDR3: CASSLWGQGVNTEAFF
DNA: TGTGCCAGCAGCTTATGGGGTCAGGGTGTGAACACTGAAGCTTTCTTT

V: TRBV28
size: -
J: TRBJ2-4
D: TRBD1
CDR3: CASSSGQGWRAKNIQYF
DNA: TGTGCCAGCAGTTCCGGACAGGGGTGGCGAGCCAAAAACATTCAGTACTTC

V: TRBV6-2/TRBV6-3
size: few
J: TRBJ1-4
D: -
CDR3: CASSGGATNEKLFF
DNA: TGTGCCAGCAGTGGAGGGGCAACTAATGAAAAACTGTTTTTT

V: TRBV6-5
size: -
J: TRBJ1-2
D: TRBD1
CDR3: CASSKDRGIYGYTF
DNA: TGTGCCAGCAGTAAAGACAGGGGAATCTATGGCTACACCTTC

V: TRBV28
size: many
J: TRBJ1-3
D: -
CDR3: CASSTWDLGNTIYF
DNA: TGTGCCAGCAGTACCTGGGATTTAGGAAACACCATATATTTT

V: TRBV10-3
size: -
J: TRBJ2-7
D: TRBD1
CDR3: CATWTGVHEQYF
DNA: TGTGCCACCTGGACAGGGGTTCACGAGCAGTACTTC

V: TRBV3-1
size: -
J: TRBJ1-1
D: TRBD1
CDR3: CASSLVAHLQGAENTEAFF
DNA: TGTGCCAGCAGCCTCGTTGCCCACCTTCAGGGGGCGGAGAACACTGAAGCTTTCTTT

V: TRBV10-3
size: few
J: TRBJ1-5
D: -
CDR3: CAISESSQPQHF
DNA: TGTGCCATCAGTGAGTCTAGCCAGCCCCAGCATTTT

V: TRBV29-1
size: -
J: TRBJ2-7
D: TRBD2
CDR3: CSVEGLAGRYEQYF
DNA: TGCAGCGTTGAAGGACTAGCGGGGAGGTACGAGCAGTACTTC

V: TRBV5-6
size: many
J: TRBJ2-2
D: -
CDR3: CASRATDRLNTGELFF
DNA: TGTGCCAGCAGAGCCACCGACAGGTTGAACACCGGGGAGCTGTTTTTT

V: TRBV9
size: -
J: TRBJ2-1
D: -
CDR3: CASSVEEGGVFRGNEQFF
DNA: TGTGCCAGCAGCGTAGAAGAAGGCGGCGTCTTTCGGGGCAATGAGCAGTTCTTC

V: TRBV10-1
size: few
J: TRBJ1-4
D: -
CDR3: CASSESGSPTYEKLFF
DNA: TGCGCCAGCAGTGAGTCCGGCAGCCCAACTTATGAAAAACTGTTTTTT

V: TRBV12-3/TRBV12-4
size: -
J: TRBJ1-5
D: -
CDR3: CASSYQVRGQPQHF
DNA: TGTGCCAGCAGTTACCAGGTCCGTGGACAGCCCCAGCATTTT

V: TRBV5-1
size: few
J: TRBJ1-2
D: -
CDR3: CASRLFTEDYGYTF
DNA: TGCGCCAGCCGTCTTTTCACGGAGGACTATGGCTACACCTTC

V: TRBV2
size: few
J: TRBJ2-3
D: TRBD1
CDR3: CASSEFKGAYTDTQYF
DNA: TGTGCCAGCAGTGAATTCAAGGGGGCCTACACAGATACGCAGTATTTT

V: TRBV12-3/TRBV12-4
size: -
J: TRBJ2-2
D: -
CDR3: CASSLVSGSGELFF
DNA: TGTGCCAGCAGTTTAGTTTCAGGGTCCGGGGAGCTGTTTTTT

V: TRBV6-1
size: few
J: TRBJ2-7
D: TRBD1
CDR3: CASSTHFSGTAPYEQYF
DNA: TGTGCCAGCAGTACACACTTCTCCGGGACAGCACCCTACGAGCAGTACTTC